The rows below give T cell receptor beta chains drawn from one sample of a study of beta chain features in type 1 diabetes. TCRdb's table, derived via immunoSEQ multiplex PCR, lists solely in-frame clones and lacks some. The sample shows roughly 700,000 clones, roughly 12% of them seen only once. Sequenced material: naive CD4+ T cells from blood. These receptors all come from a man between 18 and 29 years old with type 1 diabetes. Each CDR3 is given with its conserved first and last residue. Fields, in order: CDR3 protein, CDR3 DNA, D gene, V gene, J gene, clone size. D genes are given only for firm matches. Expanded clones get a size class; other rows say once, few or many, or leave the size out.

CDR3 protein: CASSQDRGTGVRNIQYF; CDR3 DNA: TGCGCCAGCAGCCAAGATAGGGGGACAGGGGTTAGGAACATTCAGTACTTC; D gene: TRBD1; V gene: TRBV4-1; J gene: TRBJ2-4; clone size: few
CDR3 protein: CAWSPIGTSGRTDTQYF; CDR3 DNA: TGTGCCTGGAGTCCAATCGGGACTAGCGGACGCACAGATACGCAGTATTTT; D gene: TRBD2; V gene: TRBV30; J gene: TRBJ2-3; clone size: few
CDR3 protein: CASSSLYTQYF; CDR3 DNA: TGTGCCAGCAGCTCGCTCTATACGCAGTATTTT; D gene: -; V gene: TRBV7-2; J gene: TRBJ2-3; clone size: -
CDR3 protein: CASSPDTVMNTEAFF; CDR3 DNA: TGTGCCAGCAGCCCGGACACCGTAATGAACACTGAAGCTTTCTTT; D gene: -; V gene: TRBV7-9; J gene: TRBJ1-1; clone size: few
CDR3 protein: CATSPAGGYEQYF; CDR3 DNA: TGTGCCACCTCACCCGCAGGGGGCTACGAGCAGTACTTC; D gene: TRBD1; V gene: TRBV18; J gene: TRBJ2-7; clone size: -
CDR3 protein: CASKPPPGDAYEQYF; CDR3 DNA: TGTGCCAGCAAACCCCCCCCAGGGGATGCCTACGAGCAGTACTTC; D gene: -; V gene: TRBV2; J gene: TRBJ2-7; clone size: -
CDR3 protein: CASSVVQTPNSGNTIYF; CDR3 DNA: TGTGCCAGCAGCGTAGTACAGACTCCTAACTCTGGAAACACCATATATTTT; D gene: -; V gene: TRBV9; J gene: TRBJ1-3; clone size: few
CDR3 protein: CASVKAGGPLGTDTQYF; CDR3 DNA: TGTGCTAGTGTCAAAGCGGGGGGGCCCCTCGGCACAGATACGCAGTATTTT; D gene: TRBD2; V gene: TRBV12-5; J gene: TRBJ2-3; clone size: -
CDR3 protein: CASSVEGTVNEKLFF; CDR3 DNA: TGTGCCAGCAGCGTAGAAGGGACCGTGAATGAAAAACTGTTTTTT; D gene: -; V gene: TRBV9; J gene: TRBJ1-4; clone size: -
CDR3 protein: CASSGTGFSGNTIYF; CDR3 DNA: TGTGCCAGCAGCGGAACAGGGTTTTCTGGAAACACCATATATTTT; D gene: -; V gene: TRBV9; J gene: TRBJ1-3; clone size: -
CDR3 protein: CASSLEVGYTEAFF; CDR3 DNA: TGTGCCAGCAGTTTAGAAGTAGGGTACACTGAAGCTTTCTTT; D gene: -; V gene: TRBV27; J gene: TRBJ1-1; clone size: few
CDR3 protein: CASSELWEGETQYF; CDR3 DNA: TGTGCCAGCAGTGAATTGTGGGAGGGGGAGACCCAGTACTTC; D gene: TRBD2; V gene: TRBV25-1; J gene: TRBJ2-5; clone size: -
CDR3 protein: CASSDSANTGELFF; CDR3 DNA: TGTGCTAGCAGCGACAGTGCGAACACCGGGGAGCTGTTTTTT; D gene: -; V gene: TRBV7-7; J gene: TRBJ2-2; clone size: -
CDR3 protein: CASSMPTTKETQYF; CDR3 DNA: TGTGCCAGTAGTATGCCCACTACCAAAGAGACCCAGTACTTC; D gene: -; V gene: TRBV19; J gene: TRBJ2-5; clone size: -
CDR3 protein: CASSTPPDQGFGYEKLFF; CDR3 DNA: TGTGCCAGCAGTACTCCCCCGGATCAGGGGTTCGGTTATGAAAAACTGTTTTTT; D gene: -; V gene: TRBV7-2; J gene: TRBJ1-4; clone size: few
CDR3 protein: CASSIGTGGRGYTF; CDR3 DNA: TGTGCCAGTAGTATCGGGACAGGGGGACGCGGCTACACCTTC; D gene: TRBD1; V gene: TRBV19; J gene: TRBJ1-2; clone size: few
CDR3 protein: CSVEGGQGYDGYTF; CDR3 DNA: TGCAGCGTTGAAGGGGGACAGGGGTACGATGGCTACACCTTC; D gene: TRBD1; V gene: TRBV29-1; J gene: TRBJ1-2; clone size: few
CDR3 protein: CASSQVVRSSEQYF; CDR3 DNA: TGCGCCAGCAGCCAAGTCGTGAGGAGTAGCGAGCAGTACTTC; D gene: -; V gene: TRBV4-1; J gene: TRBJ2-7; clone size: few
CDR3 protein: CASTRDRATDTQYF; CDR3 DNA: TGTGCCAGCACCCGGGACAGGGCAACAGATACGCAGTATTTT; D gene: TRBD1; V gene: TRBV6-5; J gene: TRBJ2-3; clone size: -
CDR3 protein: CACQRRASYGYTF; CDR3 DNA: TGTGCCTGCCAACGGAGGGCGAGCTATGGCTACACCTTC; D gene: -; V gene: TRBV30; J gene: TRBJ1-2; clone size: -
CDR3 protein: CASSQDKILGRSTYEQYF; CDR3 DNA: TGTGCCAGCAGCCAAGATAAGATTCTGGGACGGAGCACCTACGAGCAGTACTTC; D gene: -; V gene: TRBV14; J gene: TRBJ2-7; clone size: once
CDR3 protein: CASSYDRRYWNTEAFF; CDR3 DNA: TGTGCCAGCAGTTACGACAGGCGTTACTGGAACACTGAAGCTTTCTTT; D gene: -; V gene: TRBV6-5; J gene: TRBJ1-1; clone size: few
CDR3 protein: CAISGGEGEKLFF; CDR3 DNA: TGTGCCATATCAGGGGGAGAGGGTGAAAAACTGTTTTTT; D gene: TRBD1; V gene: TRBV10-3; J gene: TRBJ1-4; clone size: -
CDR3 protein: CASSLGTSTDTQYF; CDR3 DNA: TGCGCCAGCAGCTTGGGGACTAGCACAGATACGCAGTATTTT; D gene: -; V gene: TRBV5-1; J gene: TRBJ2-3; clone size: few
CDR3 protein: CASSLGGNSPLHF; CDR3 DNA: TGTGCCAGCAGCTTAGGGGGGAATTCACCCCTCCACTTT; D gene: -; V gene: TRBV7-9; J gene: TRBJ1-6; clone size: -
CDR3 protein: CASSFPGKTDTQYF; CDR3 DNA: TGCGCCAGCAGCTTTCCAGGGAAAACAGATACGCAGTATTTT; D gene: -; V gene: TRBV5-1; J gene: TRBJ2-3; clone size: few
CDR3 protein: CASSQVRQGQMNTEAFF; CDR3 DNA: TGCGCCAGCAGCCAAGTCCGGCAGGGGCAAATGAACACTGAAGCTTTCTTT; D gene: -; V gene: TRBV4-1; J gene: TRBJ1-1; clone size: -
CDR3 protein: CASSTGISNSPLHF; CDR3 DNA: TGTGCCAGTAGTACCGGGATATCCAATTCACCCCTCCACTTT; D gene: -; V gene: TRBV19; J gene: TRBJ1-6; clone size: -
CDR3 protein: CASSPKGGSPLHF; CDR3 DNA: TGTGCCAGCAGCCCAAAGGGGGGTTCACCCCTCCACTTT; D gene: -; V gene: TRBV7-2; J gene: TRBJ1-6; clone size: -
CDR3 protein: CASSLARDGYTF; CDR3 DNA: TGTGCCAGCAGCTTAGCCCGTGATGGCTACACCTTC; D gene: -; V gene: TRBV7-2; J gene: TRBJ1-2; clone size: few
CDR3 protein: CASARGGQETQYF; CDR3 DNA: TGTGCCAGCGCTCGGGGGGGCCAAGAGACCCAGTACTTC; D gene: TRBD2; V gene: TRBV11-2; J gene: TRBJ2-5; clone size: few
CDR3 protein: CASSSVGTGGLQPQHF; CDR3 DNA: TGTGCCAGCAGCTCCGTTGGGACGGGGGGGTTGCAGCCCCAGCATTTT; D gene: -; V gene: TRBV28; J gene: TRBJ1-5; clone size: -
CDR3 protein: CASSLARDTTYEQYF; CDR3 DNA: TGTGCCAGCAGCTTGGCCCGGGACACTACCTACGAGCAGTACTTC; D gene: -; V gene: TRBV5-6; J gene: TRBJ2-7; clone size: -
CDR3 protein: CASSLVALAKNIQYF; CDR3 DNA: TGTGCCAGCAGCTTAGTTGCCCTAGCCAAAAACATTCAGTACTTC; D gene: -; V gene: TRBV7-8; J gene: TRBJ2-4; clone size: -
CDR3 protein: CASSLEGGALAGELFF; CDR3 DNA: TGCGCCAGCAGCTTGGAAGGGGGCGCGTTGGCCGGGGAGCTGTTTTTT; D gene: TRBD1; V gene: TRBV5-1; J gene: TRBJ2-2; clone size: -
CDR3 protein: CASAPGGDEQFF; CDR3 DNA: TGCGCCAGCGCCCCGGGTGGCGATGAGCAGTTCTTC; D gene: -; V gene: TRBV5-1; J gene: TRBJ2-1; clone size: -
CDR3 protein: CASSLSGNFSPLHF; CDR3 DNA: TGCGCCAGCAGCTTGAGCGGGAACTTTTCACCCCTCCACTTT; D gene: -; V gene: TRBV5-1; J gene: TRBJ1-6; clone size: few
CDR3 protein: CASSKGHEGNTEAFF; CDR3 DNA: TGCGCCAGCAGCAAGGGCCATGAGGGGAACACTGAAGCTTTCTTT; D gene: -; V gene: TRBV5-1; J gene: TRBJ1-1; clone size: -
CDR3 protein: CASRTRGRMYGYTF; CDR3 DNA: TGTGCCAGCAGAACACGGGGCAGGATGTATGGCTACACCTTC; D gene: -; V gene: TRBV7-2; J gene: TRBJ1-2; clone size: few
CDR3 protein: CASVAGKDTQYF; CDR3 DNA: TGTGCCAGTGTAGCGGGGAAAGATACGCAGTATTTT; D gene: TRBD2; V gene: TRBV6-6; J gene: TRBJ2-3; clone size: -
CDR3 protein: CASSTPGGNQPQHF; CDR3 DNA: TGTGCCAGCAGTACTCCGGGGGGCAATCAGCCCCAGCATTTT; D gene: -; V gene: TRBV6-6; J gene: TRBJ1-5; clone size: few
CDR3 protein: CASRVETGNSNQPQHF; CDR3 DNA: TGTGCCAGCAGGGTGGAGACAGGGAATAGCAATCAGCCCCAGCATTTT; D gene: TRBD1; V gene: TRBV2; J gene: TRBJ1-5; clone size: -
CDR3 protein: CASSMWDSPLHF; CDR3 DNA: TGTGCCAGTAGTATGTGGGATTCACCCCTCCACTTT; D gene: -; V gene: TRBV19; J gene: TRBJ1-6; clone size: few
CDR3 protein: CASSYSGGQGTDTQYF; CDR3 DNA: TGTGCCAGCAGTTACTCCGGGGGACAGGGCACAGATACGCAGTATTTT; D gene: TRBD1; V gene: TRBV6-5; J gene: TRBJ2-3; clone size: few
CDR3 protein: CASSTGTSIYGYTF; CDR3 DNA: TGTGCCAGCAGTACAGGGACGTCGATCTATGGCTACACCTTC; D gene: -; V gene: TRBV27; J gene: TRBJ1-2; clone size: -
CDR3 protein: CAWMYGGETQYF; CDR3 DNA: TGTGCCTGGATGTACGGGGGAGAGACCCAGTACTTC; D gene: -; V gene: TRBV30; J gene: TRBJ2-5; clone size: -
CDR3 protein: CASSPRTGGNTEAFF; CDR3 DNA: TGTGCCAGCAGCCCTAGGACAGGGGGTAACACTGAAGCTTTCTTT; D gene: TRBD1; V gene: TRBV7-2; J gene: TRBJ1-1; clone size: -